This is a list of T cell receptor beta chains from one sample in a study of CD8 T cells in ankylosing spondylitis. TCRdb processed the 5' RACE reads anew with MiXCR; each CDR3 protein has one entry. The sample consists of about 42,000 distinct CDR3 sequences, about 4.2% of them appearing once. The sequencing sample was made of blood, either unsorted or a sorted T cell fraction (not recorded which). The receptor set was obtained from a female donor with ankylosing spondylitis or in good health (not recorded which). Both conserved end residues are part of each CDR3. D genes are given only for firm matches. Only part of the rows carry a size: once, few, many, or a class if the clone is expanded.

TRBJ2-7 | TRBV9 | many | TRBD1 | CASSEETGAEQYF | TGTGCCAGCAGCGAGGAGACAGGGGCCGAGCAGTACTTC
TRBJ2-7 | TRBV9 | . | . | CASSLGGRYEQYF | TGTGCCAGCAGCTTGGGGGGGCGATACGAGCAGTACTTC
TRBJ2-7 | TRBV9 | many | TRBD2 | CASSAGLAGIYEQYF | TGTGCCAGCAGCGCCGGACTAGCGGGGATCTACGAGCAGTACTTC
TRBJ2-1 | TRBV9 | many | TRBD2 | CASSEHTGTSGVNEQFF | TGTGCCAGCAGCGAACACACCGGGACTAGCGGGGTCAATGAGCAGTTCTTC
TRBJ2-7 | TRBV9 | many | . | CASSVSGSGSYEQYF | TGTGCCAGCAGCGTAAGCGGATCGGGCTCCTACGAGCAGTACTTC
TRBJ1-4 | TRBV9 | many | TRBD1 | CASSATLRGPNEKLFF | TGTGCCAGCAGCGCCACCCTGAGGGGGCCAAATGAAAAACTGTTTTTT
TRBJ2-1 | TRBV9 | many | TRBD2 | CASSVEGLAGGQFF | TGTGCCAGCAGCGTAGAAGGACTAGCGGGGGGTCAGTTCTTC
TRBJ2-1 | TRBV9 | many | TRBD2 | CASSVSAGGYNEQFF | TGTGCCAGCAGCGTTTCAGCGGGGGGGTACAATGAGCAGTTCTTC
TRBJ2-2 | TRBV9 | many | TRBD1 | CASSQGTGGPTGELFF | TGTGCCAGCAGCCAAGGGACAGGGGGCCCCACCGGGGAGCTGTTTTTT
TRBJ2-7 | TRBV9 | . | . | CASSGDHSGYEQYF | TGTGCCAGCAGCGGTGATCACAGCGGCTACGAGCAGTACTTC
TRBJ2-5 | TRBV9 | many | . | CASSVETHGGETQYF | TGTGCCAGCAGCGTAGAGACACATGGGGGGGAGACCCAGTACTTC
TRBJ1-3 | TRBV9 | . | . | CASSVEAGVSSSGNTIYF | TGTGCCAGCAGCGTAGAAGCTGGGGTGTCCTCCTCTGGAAACACCATATATTTT
TRBJ1-2 | TRBV9 | many | TRBD1 | CASSLIGTGHGYTF | TGTGCCAGCAGCCTCATCGGGACAGGGCATGGCTACACCTTC
TRBJ2-5 | TRBV9 | . | TRBD1 | CASSPRETGETQYF | TGTGCCAGCAGCCCGAGGGAGACAGGGGAGACCCAGTACTTC
TRBJ2-3 | TRBV9 | many | . | CASSVATAGDTQYF | TGTGCCAGCAGCGTAGCTACGGCCGGAGATACGCAGTATTTT
TRBJ2-7 | TRBV9 | many | . | CASSVEGVNFSYEQYF | TGTGCCAGCAGCGTAGAAGGGGTCAACTTCTCCTACGAGCAGTACTTC
TRBJ2-7 | TRBV9 | many | . | CASSVVTEGGEQYF | TGTGCCAGCAGCGTAGTGACAGAGGGGGGCGAGCAGTACTTC
TRBJ2-3 | TRBV9 | many | . | CASSVATSEDTQYF | TGTGCCAGCAGCGTAGCGACTAGTGAGGATACGCAGTATTTT
TRBJ2-2 | TRBV9 | many | . | CASSPSNTGELFF | TGTGCCAGCAGCCCAAGTAACACCGGGGAGCTGTTTTTT
TRBJ1-1 | TRBV9 | . | TRBD1 | CASGPQGRNTEAFF | TGTGCCAGCGGACCACAGGGGAGGAACACTGAAGCTTTCTTT
TRBJ2-1 | TRBV9 | many | . | CASSVAGMGDMEFF | TGTGCCAGCAGCGTAGCTGGAATGGGGGACATGGAGTTCTTC
TRBJ1-5 | TRBV9 | many | . | CASNLAGGPQPQHF | TGTGCCAGCAACCTGGCAGGCGGCCCTCAGCCCCAGCATTTT
TRBJ1-5 | TRBV9 | many | TRBD1 | CASSDGTGGQPQHF | TGTGCCAGCAGCGACGGGACAGGTGGACAGCCCCAGCATTTT
TRBJ1-1 | TRBV9 | many | TRBD1 | CASSIQGNVNTEAFF | TGTGCCAGCAGCATACAGGGGAACGTGAACACTGAAGCTTTCTTT
TRBJ2-6 | TRBV9 | many | . | CASTERVSGANVLTF | TGTGCCAGCACCGAGAGAGTCTCTGGGGCCAACGTCCTGACTTTC
TRBJ2-2 | TRBV9 | many | . | CASSVAWGGGTGELFF | TGTGCCAGCAGCGTAGCCTGGGGAGGGGGGACCGGGGAGCTGTTTTTT
TRBJ2-5 | TRBV9 | many | TRBD1 | CASSVDRVQETQYF | TGTGCCAGCAGCGTCGACAGGGTCCAAGAGACCCAGTACTTC
TRBJ2-1 | TRBV9 | . | . | CASSVAQGGWSYNEQFF | TGTGCCAGCAGCGTAGCTCAGGGGGGATGGTCCTACAATGAGCAGTTCTTC
TRBJ2-3 | TRBV9 | many | . | CASRNTDTQYF | TGTGCCAGCAGGAACACAGATACGCAGTATTTT
TRBJ2-4 | TRBV9 | . | . | CASSVDAQGGQNIQYF | TGTGCCAGCAGCGTAGACGCCCAGGGGGGGCAGAACATTCAGTACTTC
TRBJ1-2 | TRBV5-6 | many | . | CASSPSRSYGYTF | TGTGCCAGCAGCCCGTCTAGAAGCTATGGCTACACCTTC